This T cell receptor (beta chain) emerged from a study of T cells in Graves' hyperthyroidism and ophthalmopathy. This clonotype was found many times. This CDR3 is built from 16 residues. Germline V gene data show CDR1 as SGHDN and CDR2 as FVKESK. With V trimmed by 4 bases and J by 8 bases, 12 bases remained unmatched. It was RNA transcripts that yielded the amplified TCR beta CDR3 regions. HTBI primers were the set used in a first-round RT-PCR of the TCR CDR3. TCRdb used MiXCR to reprocess the multiplex PCR reads, holding one entry per CDR3 protein. The sample has a few hundred thousand distinct CDR3 sequences, around 20% seen once.

The chain carries TRBV14 and TRBJ2-1, with 9 bases fitting TRBD2. The specimen sequenced was blood. The TCR sequence derives from a man aged 40-49 years with Graves' hyperthyroidism. Here the CDR3 reads CASSRGYAGLAYEQFF. The CDR3 nucleotides are TGTGCCAGCAGCCGAGGTTACGCGGGACTAGCCTATGAGCAGTTCTTC.